The 21 T cell receptor beta chains below come from one sample, sequenced in a study of post-analysis software for immune sequencing data. Study-level findings and limits: With TRBV5-6, TRBV5-1 and TRBV20-1 included, about five TRBV segments were more frequent in patients than in controls.

Unique molecular identifiers had been added to the TCR beta cDNA libraries. TCRdb reanalysed the PCR reads using MiXCR and keeps one entry per CDR3 protein. The data hold 400,000 to 500,000 distinct CDR3 sequences, with 30% to 40% observed a single time. For these receptors, no antigen is known. Sequenced: blood. Source of these receptors: a girl aged 2-10 years with multiple sclerosis.

In its sample, this clonotype was seen many times. V gene TRBV28 combines with J gene TRBJ1-2; D gene unclear. The CDR3 is 11 amino acids. CDR1 and CDR2 from the germline V gene are MDHEN and SYDVKM. Trimming shortened V by 4 bases and J by 6 bases, and 6 bases separated the two germline ends. This CDR3 is CASSSGDGYTF. CDR3 nucleotides: TGTGCCAGCAGTTCCGGTGATGGCTACACCTTC.

The chain joins TRBV15 to TRBJ2-7, with a weak D call TRBD2 (5 bases). V was pared by 0 bases and J by 5 bases, with 14 bases between. CDR1 and CDR2 from the germline V gene are LNHNV and YYDKDF (reference sequence). The CDR3 covers 15 residues. The CDR3 bases are TGTGCCACCAGCAGAGATAGAGGGAGTCCGGACGAGCAGTACTTC. This codes for CATSRDRGSPDEQYF.

The table lists this clonotype with a few counts. The CDR3 region is CASSLGAGLATLRETQYF. DNA for the CDR3: TGCGCCAGCAGCTTGGGAGCTGGACTAGCGACATTAAGAGAGACCCAGTACTTC. The V and J genes are TRBV5-1 and TRBJ2-5; TRBD2 matches at 9 bases. Germline loops: CDR1 SGHRS, CDR2 YFSETQ. This CDR3 has 18 amino acids. With 0 bases clipped from V and 4 bases from J, the junction kept 13 bases outside the gene matches.

This clonotype was counted a few times. This chain joins TRBV10-3 and TRBJ2-3; 14 nucleotides line up with TRBD2. Germline CDR1 reads ENHRY; CDR2 reads SYGVKD. This CDR3 comprises 15 residues. The ends lost 7 bases at V and 5 bases at J; junction bases unmatched: 5. CDR3 nucleotide sequence: TGTGCCATCATACGCGGACTAGCGGGGGGAGATACGCAGTATTTT. Protein sequence: CAIIRGLAGGDTQYF.

The rearrangement joins TRBV6-5 to TRBJ1-1; possible D gene TRBD1, 6 bases. This CDR3 spans 15 amino acids. V was shortened by 8 bases and J by 1 base, with 17 bases between the two germline ends. The germline V gene encodes CDR1 MNHEY and CDR2 SVGAGI. CDR3 sequence: CASRVGGAPNTEAFF. CDR3 DNA: TGTGCCAGCCGAGTAGGGGGGGCACCGAACACTGAAGCTTTCTTT.

This clonotype was seen only a few times. The V gene is TRBV28, the J gene TRBJ1-2, with D hard to call. V lost 5 bases, J lost 2 bases, and 12 bases lay in between. There are 14 residues in the CDR3. The germline V gene encodes CDR1 MDHEN and CDR2 SYDVKM. CDR3 coding DNA: TGTGCCAGCAGTCCCCCACTCTTAAACTATGGCTACACCTTC. Amino acid sequence: CASSPPLLNYGYTF.

This rearrangement joins TRBV20-1 to TRBJ2-1, with D perhaps TRBD2 (5 bases). Deletions cut 0 bases from V and 3 bases from J, with 12 bases between. Looked up from germline, CDR1 is DFQATT and CDR2 is SNEGSKA (reference sequence). The CDR3 loop spans 15 amino acids. The CDR3: CSARDAKRSYNEQFF. The CDR3 bases are TGCAGTGCTAGAGATGCGAAGCGGAGCTACAATGAGCAGTTCTTC.

Details on this clonotype: At one of its ends the junction is not consistent with the germline gene, which may arise from a read error. The J gene is TRBJ2-3, the V gene TRBV5-1, with TRBD2 matching over 14 bases. Per the germline V gene, CDR1 is SGHRS and CDR2 is YFSETQ. The CDR3 contains 15 residues. The DNA for the CDR3 is TGCGCCGGCAGCTCCGGGACTAGCGGGAGCGATACGCAGTATTTT. This sequence encodes CAGSSGTSGSDTQYF.

This clonotype was detected only a few times. The chain combines TRBV19 with TRBJ2-1; 12 bases are a match to TRBD2. Germline V gene data show CDR1 as LNHDA and CDR2 as SQIVND (reference sequence). V trimming: 6 bases; J trimming: 4 bases; junction bases outside the gene matches: 10. CDR3 length: 17 amino acids. CDR3 protein: CASRSTSGRLFYNEQFF. CDR3 bases: TGTGCCAGTAGATCGACTAGCGGGAGACTATTTTACAATGAGCAGTTCTTC. The full variable domain, its missing parts supplied by reference TRBV19 and TRBJ2-1, is DGGITQSPKYLFRKEGQNVTLSCEQNLNHDAMYWYRQDPGQGLRLIYYSQIVNDFQKGDIAEGYSVSREKKESFPLTVTSAQKNPTAFYLCASRSTSGRLFYNEQFFGPGTRLTVL.

The rearrangement joins TRBV24-1 to TRBJ1-1; 7 bases agree with TRBD1. The germline gives CDR1 KGHDR, CDR2 SFDVKD. The V gene end was trimmed by 8 bases and the J gene end by 8 bases; junction bases not matched to a gene: 1. CDR3 size: 10 residues. CDR3 DNA: TGTGCCACCACGGGACAGGAAGCTTTCTTT. Amino acid sequence: CATTGQEAFF.

The CDR3: CASSTNRGGIQYF. CDR3 DNA: TGTGCCAGCAGCACAAACAGGGGAGGCATTCAGTACTTC. The J gene is TRBJ2-4, the V gene TRBV6-5; TRBD1 might be the D (7 bases). V lost 6 bases and J lost 9, with 15 bases in between. CDR3 length: 13 amino acids. In germline, CDR1 is MNHEY, CDR2 SVGAGI.

The J gene is TRBJ2-7, the V gene TRBV3-1, with TRBD1 matching over 8 bases. The CDR3 is 15 amino acids. Germline V CDR1 and CDR2: LGHDT, YNNKEL (reference sequence). The V segment lost 1 base and the J segment 4 bases; nucleotides outside the gene matches: 6. The CDR3 DNA follows: TGTGCCAGCAGCCAAGGGTCAGGGGGCAGGTACGAGCAGTACTTC. This encodes CASSQGSGGRYEQYF.

The gene calls are TRBV6-4 and TRBJ2-7, with D perhaps TRBD2 (5 bases). Germline V gives CDR1 MRHNA, CDR2 SNTAGT. CDR3 length: 14 amino acids. V shed 7 bases and J shed 2 bases, with 15 bases lying between them. The CDR3 loop reads CASMLRTRAYEQYF. Written as DNA, the CDR3 is TGTGCCAGCATGTTGAGAACGAGGGCCTACGAGCAGTACTTC.

There are a few counts of this clonotype. The chain links TRBV10-3 to TRBJ2-7; 9 nucleotides match TRBD1. Germline assignment: CDR1 ENHRY and CDR2 SYGVKD. The CDR3 has 14 residues. The junction had 10 bases not matched to a gene; V was cut back by 8 bases and J by 5 bases. DNA of the CDR3: TGTGCCATCGGATCCGGGACAGGGTACCACGAGCAGTACTTC. It translates to CAIGSGTGYHEQYF.

This chain connects TRBV4-1 to TRBJ2-1; TRBD2 matches 9 bases. CDR3 size: 16 residues. J gave up 5 bases and V 4 bases, and 9 bases lay outside the gene matches. In germline, CDR1 is MGHRA, CDR2 YSYEKL. The CDR3 spells CASSPLSGGRDNEQFF. The CDR3 region has the DNA TGCGCCAGCAGCCCGTTGAGCGGGGGGCGCGACAATGAGCAGTTCTTC.

This clonotype appeared a single time. The V and J genes are TRBV12-3 or TRBV12-4 and TRBJ1-6, with D possibly matching TRBD1 (6 bases). This CDR3 contains 14 residues. The V gene lost 6 bases and the J gene lost 10 bases, with 16 bases spanning the gap. This CDR3 reads CASREQGLGSPLHF. In DNA form, the CDR3 reads TGTGCCAGCAGGGAACAGGGTTTAGGGTCACCCCTCCACTTT.

The CDR3 DNA reads as TGCGCCAGCAGTCTATTATTCGGGACGGAAACAGATACGCAGTATTTT. Its protein product is CASSLLFGTETDTQYF. The V gene is TRBV4-1, the J gene TRBJ2-3; D might be TRBD1 or TRBD2, each matching 5 bases. Germline V CDR1 and CDR2: MGHRA, YSYEKL. V was pared by 6 bases and J by 3 bases, with 19 bases between. The CDR3 has 16 amino acids.

Only a few counts were recorded for this clonotype. The chain is built from TRBV19 and TRBJ1-4, with D unclear. The germline V gene has CDR1 LNHDA and CDR2 SQIVND (reference sequence). V dropped 4 bases and J dropped 4 bases, with 13 bases sitting between them. The CDR3 consists of 15 residues. Here the CDR3 reads CASSTVGQVNEKLFF. In DNA, the CDR3 is TGTGCCAGTAGTACCGTTGGGCAAGTTAATGAAAAACTGTTTTTT.

This clonotype occurred a few times. The chain has TRBV11-2 and TRBJ2-1, with 10 positions matching TRBD1. In germline, CDR1 is SGHAT, CDR2 FQNNGV. This CDR3 spans 17 amino acids. Trimming took 4 bases from V and 1 from J; bases not matched to a gene: 7. The DNA for the CDR3 is TGTGCCAGCAGCTCACGGGACAGGGGAGGTTCCTACAATGAGCAGTTCTTC. As protein: CASSSRDRGGSYNEQFF.

The count of this clonotype is one. The chain uses TRBV28 and TRBJ1-2, with 8 bases fitting TRBD1. The CDR3 is 16 residues long. After removal of 5 bases from V and 8 bases from J, the junction contained 16 bases not matched to a gene. Germline V gives CDR1 MDHEN, CDR2 SYDVKM. CDR3 coding DNA: TGTGCCAGCAGTGCCTACATTAGTCAGGGGGCTCGGGGCTACACCTTC. This translates into CASSAYISQGARGYTF.

This clonotype turned up a few times. The rearrangement uses TRBV10-2 and TRBJ2-1; unclear D gene. Germline-derived CDR1 and CDR2 are WSHSY and SAAADI. This CDR3 is 19 amino acids long. V lost 3 bases and J 5 bases, leaving 26 bases between the germline ends. Written as DNA, the CDR3 is TGCGCCAGCAGTGACCCATTCCCCCGAGTAGGTGGCAAGAACAATGAGCAGTTCTTC. Protein sequence: CASSDPFPRVGGKNNEQFF.